One TCR beta chain is described in this entry. This clone's antigen is unknown. No clone much larger than this one lies a single base away; base qualities are absent. The sample belongs to a study of blood T cells in healthy people across ages (dated by TCRdb to about 2015). Background on the whole study: In model experiments, roughly one uniquely barcoded TCR beta cDNA molecule per two T cells was captured by template switching. Using deep sequencing normalized with unique cDNA molecular identifiers, the study measured how TCR beta repertoire diversity changes with age. The donors were split into four age groups: young (average 16 years), middle-aged (roughly 40), aged (more than 55) and long-lived (about 82). To avoid experimental bias, donors of different ages were randomly spread across the sequencing lanes. Two additional independent replicas of 1 million unique cDNA reads from the same blood draw were analyzed for two donors (one aged 18 to 29 and one aged 80 or older).

Systemically healthy Caucasian individuals from Russia, 35 to 40 in total and aged roughly 6 to 100 years, were included as donors. Ten milliliters of peripheral blood were drawn from each donor into EDTA-treated Vacutainer tubes. Ficoll-Paque density-gradient centrifugation was used to isolate PBMCs, with at least 6 million per sample. Total RNA was extracted from PBMCs with Trizol reagent, with at least 5.5 micrograms obtained per sample. For every donor, an aliquot of PBMCs went through flow cytometry to measure the percentages of naive CD45RAhigh/CD27high T cells. The protocol used for the library was 5' RACE. Sequencing was performed on an Illumina HiSeq 2500. A second PCR of roughly 6 to 12 cycles was performed with a sample-barcoded 5' primer and a J-beta primer mix. Each TCR beta cDNA molecule received a unique molecular identifier from a template-switch 5' adaptor carrying 12 random nucleotides. At least 2.5 million CDR3-containing paired-end reads were obtained from each sample. First-strand cDNA was synthesized from all RNA with the Mint cDNA synthesis kit, primed by a TRBC-specific oligonucleotide. Following uracil-DNA glycosylase treatment, all cDNA underwent a first 18-cycle PCR with the universal primers M1SS and BC2_uni_R. In the paper's pipeline: Normalization of each sample was performed by random selection of 1 million high-quality reads, each carrying a distinct molecular identifier. Instead of being binned into consensus sequences, reads with shared molecular identifiers were discarded. MiTCR, set to a Q25 quality threshold and the strictest error-elimination algorithm, was used for CDR3 identification, clonotype clustering and error correction. A nonparametric unseen species model with Euler transformation was used to estimate lower-bound total TCR beta diversity. Starting from the raw public reads, TCRdb applied fastp trimming at Q25, assembled clones with MiXCR and retained in-frame beta chains. Each entry is one CDR3 protein sequence, shown with its most common DNA and genes. V and J calls and clone size were set by TCRdb, not the authors. The sample profile shows under 2,000,000 distinct CDR3 sequences; about 49% of them were found once. 2.1% of the sample goes to the ten largest clones.

The research as a whole found: As age increased, observed TCR beta diversity per million T cells dropped in a roughly linear way, and a significant reduction was already evident by age about 40. Since profiling was done on bulk unsorted PBMCs, naive and antigen-experienced compartments could not be conclusively compared. The percentage of naive T cells measured by flow cytometry correlated strongly with observed TCR beta diversity. The long-lived group showed more naive CD4+ T cells, fewer expanded clones and increased TCR diversity than the aged group, suggesting age selection. Total diversity estimates from one million sequenced T cells were considered lower bounds and underestimates. Because the CMV infection status of the donors was unknown, age-related changes in expanded clonotypes may potentially have been confounded.

This TCR came from a woman aged 40-49 years in good health. The sequencing input was blood.

The DNA sequence is TGTGCCAGCAGTGCAGGGCCCATAGAATATGGCTACACCTTC. It encodes CASSAGPIEYGYTF. Here the chain combines TRBV28 and TRBJ1-2, and the D gene may be TRBD1, 5 bases matching. The V end loses 5 bases and the J end loses 5 bases, and a stretch of 15 bases separates them. The germline V gene yields MDHEN for CDR1 and SYDVKM for CDR2. From its cysteine to its phenylalanine, the CDR3 spans 14 amino acids. This entry keeps only the CDR3 DNA: 42 bases, framed from base 1.